The 18 T cell receptor beta chains in this list originate from one sample, sequenced in a study of blood T cell repertoires in COVID-19. Some clones are missing from TCRdb's copy, which holds only in-frame ones; the method was immunoSEQ multiplex PCR. The sample comprises about 200,000 clones, about 90% of which are singletons, and approximately 4.3% rests with the top ten. Sequencing input: PBMCs or T cells enriched from blood (not recorded which). Receptor source: a woman in her 30s with acute COVID-19.

CDR3 loop: CASSIGDRVNTEAFF. The CDR3 DNA is TGTGCCAGTAGTATAGGGGACAGGGTGAACACTGAAGCTTTCTTT. This chain uses TRBV19 with TRBJ1-1, with 9 bases that match TRBD1. CDR3 length: 15 amino acids. Looked up from germline, CDR1 is LNHDA and CDR2 is SQIVND (reference sequence). V shed 1 base and J 0 bases; nucleotides not matched to a gene: 0.

The gene calls are TRBV11-3 and TRBJ2-3, with unresolved D. The CDR3 length is 14 residues. V shed 1 base and J shed 5 bases, with 10 bases lying between them. CDR1 is SGHNT and CDR2 is YENEEA in the germline V gene. The CDR3 is CASSLGSFKDTQYF. For the CDR3, the DNA is TGTGCCAGCAGCTTAGGCAGTTTTAAAGATACGCAGTATTTT.

The gene calls are TRBV5-1 and TRBJ2-1; TRBD2 matches 11 bases. This CDR3 comprises 14 residues. Germline CDR1 is SGHRS and CDR2 is YFSETQ. The ends lost 5 bases at V and 7 bases at J; junction bases unmatched: 5. The CDR3 nucleotides are TGCGCCAGCAGGGTGATAGCGGGGGGGAATGAGCAGTTCTTC. It encodes CASRVIAGGNEQFF.

The chain joins TRBV19 to TRBJ2-7; D call uncertain. Trimming removed 4 bases from V and 5 bases from J, with 12 bases in between. In germline, CDR1 is LNHDA, CDR2 SQIVND (reference sequence). The CDR3 consists of 13 residues. The CDR3, as DNA: TGTGCCAGTAGTAGGCTAGTGGCTGACGAGCAGTACTTC. Amino acid sequence: CASSRLVADEQYF.

V and J are TRBV11-2 and TRBJ1-1; D gene unclear. Per the germline V gene, CDR1 is SGHAT and CDR2 is FQNNGV. The CDR3 runs 16 residues. The V end was cut by 1 base, the J end by 1 base, with 13 bases between. The CDR3 region is CASSLVWSSGNTEAFF. CDR3 in DNA: TGTGCCAGCAGCTTAGTTTGGTCGTCAGGGAACACTGAAGCTTTCTTT.

J is TRBJ2-1 and V is TRBV28; 7 positions match TRBD2. V trimming: 3 bases; J trimming: 0 bases; junction bases outside the gene matches: 5. Germline CDR1 reads MDHEN; CDR2 reads SYDVKM. This CDR3 region has 16 residues. The CDR3 DNA reads as TGTGCCAGCAGTTTGGTCGGGGGGAGCTCCTACAATGAGCAGTTCTTC. Amino acid sequence: CASSLVGGSSYNEQFF.

Worth noting for this clone: One junction end does not reproduce the germline sequence, and a read error may be involved. The V gene is TRBV9, the J gene TRBJ2-3; D uncertain. Per the germline V gene, CDR1 is SGDLS and CDR2 is YYNGEE. The CDR3 runs 10 residues. The CDR3 DNA reads as TGTGCCAGCAGCGGTAGCTGGTTAGATTTT. Residues: CASSGSWLDF.

The rearrangement joins TRBV4-3 to TRBJ1-5; TRBD1 aligns across 8 bases. Germline CDR1 reads LGHNA; CDR2 reads YSLEER. J gave up 5 bases and V 2 bases, and 2 bases lay outside the gene matches. The CDR3 totals 14 residues. The CDR3 DNA reads TGCGCCAGCAGCCAATTACAGGGGGATCAGCCCCAGCATTTT. It translates to CASSQLQGDQPQHF.

A few counts support this clone. J is TRBJ1-5 and V is TRBV10-3; 9 bases align to TRBD1. V was clipped by 4 bases and J by 6 bases; unmatched bases: 7. The CDR3 totals 15 residues. Germline-derived CDR1 and CDR2 are ENHRY and SYGVKD. This CDR3 reads CAISALQGAGQPQHF. In DNA, the CDR3 is TGTGCCATCAGTGCCCTACAGGGGGCAGGTCAGCCCCAGCATTTT.

The V call is TRBV5-8, the J call TRBJ1-1, with TRBD1 identical over 9 bases. J was trimmed by 1 base and V by 4 bases; bases with no gene match: 5. Germline CDR1 and CDR2: SGHTS and YDEGEE. The CDR3 loop spans 15 amino acids. DNA for the CDR3: TGTGCCAGCAGCATGGGACAGGGACGGAACACTGAAGCTTTCTTT. This codes for CASSMGQGRNTEAFF. Using reference TRBV5-8 and TRBJ1-1 for the parts outside the CDR3, the full variable domain is EAGVTQSPTHLIKTRGQQATLRCSPISGHTSVYWYQQALGLGLQFLLWYDEGEERNRGNFPPRFSGRQFPNYSSELNVNALELEDSALYLCASSMGQGRNTEAFFGQGTRLTVV.

The chain couples TRBV9 to TRBJ1-6; a weak D match, TRBD1 (5 bases). This CDR3 is 17 amino acids long. Trimming stripped 2 bases from V and 0 bases from J, with 12 bases between. Germline V gene sequence: CDR1 SGDLS, CDR2 YYNGEE. CDR3 DNA sequence: TGTGCCAGCAGCGTGGCGGACACTCGCTCCTATAATTCACCCCTCCACTTT. This encodes CASSVADTRSYNSPLHF.

This chain joins TRBV7-8 and TRBJ1-2; D is perhaps TRBD1 (6 bases). CDR3 length: 14 amino acids. Germline-derived CDR1 and CDR2 are SGHVS and FQNEAQ. V was clipped by 5 bases and J by 8 bases, with 18 bases between them. The CDR3 DNA is TGTGCCAGCAGCAACCGGACAGTCCGAGGGGGCTACACCTTC. Translation: CASSNRTVRGGYTF.

The chain joins TRBV19 to TRBJ1-1; 8 bases fit TRBD1. J was trimmed by 6 bases and V by 5 bases; bases with no gene match: 14. Looked up from germline, CDR1 is LNHDA and CDR2 is SQIVND (reference sequence). The CDR3 extends over 16 amino acids. The CDR3 reads CASSAHRGSALSEAFF. In DNA form, the CDR3 reads TGTGCCAGTAGTGCGCACAGGGGGTCGGCCCTCTCTGAAGCTTTCTTT.

V and J are TRBV23-1 and TRBJ1-5; TRBD1 aligns across 9 bases. TRBV23-1 is placed among ORFs of uncertain function. CDR3 length equals 22 residues. Losses at the gene ends were 4 bases for V and 1 base for J; bases not matched to a gene: 23. The CDR3 region has the DNA TGCGCCAGCAGTCGACCGGGACAGGGTATCGCACCGGCGGGAGAAAGCAATCAGCCCCAGCATTTT. The encoded protein is CASSRPGQGIAPAGESNQPQHF.

The rearrangement links TRBV4-3 to TRBJ2-1; D gene unclear. V was clipped by 0 bases and J by 0 bases, with 9 bases between them. Looked up from germline, CDR1 is LGHNA and CDR2 is YSLEER. The CDR3 runs to 16 residues. The CDR3 spells CASSQEVAGSYNEQFF. For the CDR3, the DNA is TGCGCCAGCAGCCAAGAGGTGGCAGGCTCCTACAATGAGCAGTTCTTC.

This sequence joins TRBV19 and TRBJ1-1; 7 bases are shared with TRBD1. CDR3 length equals 13 residues. Losses at the gene ends were 4 bases for V and 4 bases for J; bases not matched to a gene: 3. The germline V gene encodes CDR1 LNHDA and CDR2 SQIVND (reference sequence). As DNA, the CDR3 is TGTGCCAGTAGTAAGACAGGGATCACTGAAGCTTTCTTT. Its translation is CASSKTGITEAFF.

This chain connects TRBV6-5 to TRBJ2-7; the D gene is possibly TRBD1 (5 bases). The V end was cut by 5 bases, the J end by 2 bases, with 16 bases between. The CDR3 contains 15 residues. The germline gives CDR1 MNHEY, CDR2 SVGAGI. CDR3 DNA: TGTGCCAGCAGTACCGACAGTTTTCTTCCCTACGAGCAGTACTTC. Translation gives CASSTDSFLPYEQYF.

The sample holds one count of this clone. The CDR3 here is CATSAGLAGGYEQFF. DNA for the CDR3: TGTGCCACCAGCGCTGGACTAGCGGGGGGGTATGAGCAGTTCTTC. The chain combines TRBV24-1 with TRBJ2-1; TRBD2 matches 15 bases. The CDR3 has 15 amino acids. The V gene end was trimmed by 7 bases and the J gene end by 8 bases; junction bases not matched to a gene: 5. CDR1 is KGHDR, CDR2 SFDVKD, per germline.